Listed below are T cell receptor beta chains from one sample, sequenced in a study of cytotoxic CD8 clonotypes in ibrutinib-treated CLL. Data came from immunoSEQ multiplex PCR; TCRdb stores just in-frame clones and leaves some out. The data show about 140,000 clones, around 84% seen once. The sample in question was PBMCs, obtained after 36 months of ibrutinib treatment. The receptors shown here come from a human donor with chronic lymphocytic leukemia. The CDR3 runs from the conserved cysteine through the conserved F or W. The D gene is left open where the match is weak. The size field is filled for only some rows; it gives once, few, many or a size class.

V	D	size	J	CDR3	DNA
TRBV27	.	large	TRBJ2-1	CASREHGSYNEQFF	TGTGCCAGCCGCGAGCATGGCTCCTACAATGAGCAGTTCTTC
TRBV7-3	.	.	TRBJ2-3	CASSLHGTSTDTQYF	TGTGCCAGCAGCTTACACGGGACTTCCACAGATACGCAGTATTTT
TRBV4-1	.	once	TRBJ2-7	CASSQGVGAYEQYF	TGCGCCAGCAGCCAAGGGGTTGGAGCGTACGAGCAGTACTTC
TRBV2	.	few	TRBJ2-2	CASKDRNTGELFF	TGTGCCAGCAAGGACAGGAACACCGGGGAGCTGTTTTTT
TRBV9	.	.	TRBJ1-5	CASSGGPLRGVNQPQHF	TGTGCCAGCAGCGGAGGACCACTGCGGGGGGTTAATCAGCCCCAGCATTTT
TRBV7-2	.	.	TRBJ1-2	CASSPKRGGYGYTF	TGTGCCAGCAGCCCGAAGAGGGGTGGCTATGGCTACACCTTC
TRBV7-9	.	.	TRBJ1-2	CASSSQGSRSIYGYTF	TGTGCCAGCAGCTCACAGGGATCAAGGTCAATCTATGGCTACACCTTC
TRBV19	.	.	TRBJ2-7	CATSEGITGEQYF	TGTGCCACCTCAGAGGGTATAACGGGGGAGCAGTACTTC
TRBV6-5	.	.	TRBJ1-2	CASSYGGFAGYTF	TGTGCCAGCAGTTACGGGGGGTTTGCTGGCTACACCTTC
TRBV6-5	TRBD1	.	TRBJ2-5	CASSLDRVETQYF	TGTGCCAGCAGCTTAGACAGGGTAGAGACCCAGTACTTC
TRBV2	.	.	TRBJ2-5	CASSGEETQYF	TGTGCCAGCAGTGGGGAAGAGACCCAGTACTTC
TRBV6-1	TRBD2	.	TRBJ2-5	CASRTGLAGETQYF	TGTGCCAGCAGGACAGGACTAGCGGGCGAGACCCAGTACTTC
TRBV7-9	TRBD1	.	TRBJ1-4	CASSSTRGAGSATNEKLFF	TGTGCCAGCAGCTCAACCAGGGGGGCAGGATCTGCAACTAATGAAAAACTGTTTTTT
TRBV7-2	TRBD1	.	TRBJ2-2	CASSRQGTGELFF	TGTGCCAGCAGCAGACAGGGAACCGGGGAGCTGTTTTTT
TRBV20-1	.	.	TRBJ2-7	CSAFYVYEQYF	TGCAGTGCTTTCTACGTCTACGAGCAGTACTTC
TRBV27	TRBD2	.	TRBJ2-1	CASRLAGVYNEQFF	TGTGCCAGCAGACTAGCGGGAGTTTACAATGAGCAGTTCTTC
TRBV18	TRBD1	.	TRBJ1-1	CASSRRGGDETEAFF	TGTGCCAGCTCACGCAGGGGGGGAGACGAAACTGAAGCTTTCTTT
TRBV28	TRBD1	.	TRBJ1-5	CASSLGGQGKNSNQPQHF	TGTGCCAGCAGTTTGGGGGGACAGGGGAAAAATAGCAATCAGCCCCAGCATTTT
TRBV6-6	TRBD1	.	TRBJ2-1	CASSTPRGREQFF	TGTGCCAGCAGCACTCCCAGGGGGCGAGAGCAGTTCTTC
TRBV5-4	TRBD1	few	TRBJ1-2	CASSHPGQGAGYTF	TGTGCCAGCAGCCACCCGGGACAGGGGGCTGGCTACACCTTC
TRBV5-1	.	.	TRBJ2-1	CASSPGMNRRTHNEQFF	TGCGCCAGCAGCCCGGGCATGAACAGGCGCACTCACAATGAGCAGTTCTTC
TRBV27	.	.	TRBJ1-4	CASSFSRGHGNEKLFF	TGTGCCAGCAGTTTTTCGAGGGGACACGGTAATGAAAAACTGTTTTTT
TRBV2	TRBD1	few	TRBJ1-1	CASSEQGTGRFGAFF	TGTGCCAGCAGTGAACAGGGGACAGGTAGATTTGGGGCTTTCTTT
TRBV18	.	.	TRBJ2-4	CASSPWKGTAKNIQYF	TGTGCCAGCTCACCTTGGAAGGGGACAGCCAAAAACATTCAGTACTTC
TRBV21-1	.	once	TRBJ1-1	CASTTMTGSNTEAFF	TGTGCCAGCACCACCATGACCGGATCGAACACTGAAGCTTTCTTT
TRBV4-2	TRBD2	.	TRBJ2-3	CASSRLAEPSTDTQYF	TGTGCCAGCAGTAGACTAGCGGAGCCCTCCACAGATACGCAGTATTTT
TRBV6-1	.	.	TRBJ2-7	CASSEMWGTYEQYF	TGTGCCAGCAGTGAAATGTGGGGAACCTACGAGCAGTACTTC
TRBV5-1	.	.	TRBJ1-4	CASSSGGRPTNEKLFF	TGCGCCAGCAGCTCTGGAGGGCGGCCAACTAATGAAAAACTGTTTTTT
TRBV6-1	TRBD2	.	TRBJ2-1	CASRGGYNEQFF	TGTGCCAGCCGGGGGGGCTACAATGAGCAGTTCTTC
TRBV27	TRBD1	few	TRBJ1-5	CASSWDRQGRQPQHF	TGTGCCAGCAGTTGGGACCGACAGGGACGGCAGCCCCAGCATTTT
TRBV27	.	.	TRBJ2-5	CASRGFSGEQETQYF	TGTGCCAGCAGGGGGTTCTCGGGGGAACAAGAGACCCAGTACTTC
TRBV5-1	TRBD2	.	TRBJ2-5	CASSTSRDYNLAQYF	TGCGCCAGCAGCACCTCCCGGGACTACAACCTGGCCCAGTACTTC
TRBV30	TRBD1	.	TRBJ2-2	CAGDRSNTGELFF	TGTGCCGGGGACAGGTCGAACACCGGGGAGCTGTTTTTT
TRBV5-1	TRBD1	.	TRBJ2-2	CASRLTGETGELFF	TGCGCCAGCAGACTAACAGGGGAAACCGGGGAGCTGTTTTTT
TRBV28	.	.	TRBJ1-2	CASSTPQTDYYGYTF	TGTGCCAGCAGTACTCCCCAGACAGACTACTATGGCTACACCTTC
TRBV10-2	.	few	TRBJ1-1	CASARPTGGTEAFF	TGCGCCAGCGCCCGGCCGACAGGAGGGACTGAAGCTTTCTTT
TRBV30	.	few	TRBJ2-1	CAWSVQGFEQFF	TGTGCCTGGAGTGTACAGGGCTTTGAGCAGTTCTTC
TRBV18	TRBD2	.	TRBJ2-1	CASSPPTSGRGYNEQFF	TGTGCCAGCTCACCACCCACTAGCGGGAGGGGATACAATGAGCAGTTCTTC
TRBV21-1	.	.	TRBJ1-2	CARGQPNYGYTF	TGTGCCAGGGGACAGCCCAACTATGGCTACACCTTC
TRBV30	TRBD1	.	TRBJ1-1	CAWSSWDRAPEAFF	TGTGCCTGGAGTTCATGGGACAGGGCACCTGAAGCTTTCTTT
TRBV4-1	.	.	TRBJ1-1	CASSRLLLTPLAFF	TGCGCCAGCAGCCGCTTGCTCCTTACACCGCTAGCTTTCTTT
TRBV6-6	.	.	TRBJ2-2	CASSPGRGSYTGELFF	TGTGCCAGCAGCCCGGGAAGAGGGAGCTACACCGGGGAGCTGTTTTTT
TRBV5-4	.	.	TRBJ2-1	CASSTGRGGYNEQFF	TGTGCCAGCAGCACGGGCCGTGGCGGATACAATGAGCAGTTCTTC
TRBV18	TRBD1	.	TRBJ2-2	CASSRQGRNTGELFF	TGTGCCAGCTCCCGACAGGGGAGGAACACCGGGGAGCTGTTTTTT
TRBV30	.	.	TRBJ1-2	CAETGGRYGYTF	TGTGCCGAGACAGGAGGGCGATATGGCTACACCTTC
TRBV19	TRBD1	.	TRBJ2-7	CASSIYPGTGGNEQYF	TGTGCCAGTAGTATTTACCCCGGGACAGGGGGCAACGAGCAGTACTTC
TRBV5-1	TRBD1	few	TRBJ1-1	CASSSTGTGSTEAFF	TGCGCCAGCAGCTCCACCGGGACAGGGTCCACTGAAGCTTTCTTT